This TCR beta chain was found in a study of technical replicates of blood from a handful of donors. TCRdb keeps only in-frame clones here, not all; method: immunoSEQ multiplex PCR. The sample consists of 72,000 or so clones, roughly 94% of them appearing once. Input material: T cells isolated from PBMCs. This sequence was found in a human donor in good health.

CDR3 region: CASRSGVIQETQYF. CDR3 coding DNA: TGTGCCAGCAGATCAGGGGTGATCCAAGAGACCCAGTACTTC. This sequence joins TRBV7-2 and TRBJ2-5, with TRBD1 as a possible D gene (6 bases). CDR3 size: 14 residues. CDR1 SGHTA and CDR2 FQGNSA come from the germline V gene. The V end lost 6 bases, the J end lost 1 base, and 12 bases lay between the germline ends.